This T cell receptor (beta chain) was profiled in a study of cytomegalovirus exposure and HLA in healthy donors (dated by TCRdb to about 2017). Context from the whole study: According to an earlier analysis of around 600 of the donors, about 179 million T cells yielded roughly 110 million unique TCR beta sequences and 250 to 350 Gb of sequence data. To study patterns of TCR occurrence, a later analysis re-analyzed previously published TCR beta repertoires from just over 650 donors and added high-resolution HLA genotyping. The aim of the study was to test whether cataloging public T cell receptors could identify signatures of past pathogen exposure. In addition to the first cohort of 666 subjects, a separate validation cohort of over 90 different subjects was used. The study profiled the T cell repertoires of hundreds of subjects by immunosequencing and related them to cytomegalovirus serostatus. Rather than drawing on any new phenotypic data, the later analysis identified candidate immune exposures from TCR beta sequences and the way those sequences occurred across donors. To predict cytomegalovirus infection status, the study combined high-throughput TCR immunosequencing, statistical association of individual TCRs with disease status, and machine learning. Several DR-DQ haplotypes were handled as single units for association and clustering because linkage in the cohort was strong. Alongside the repertoire data, information on donor age, sex, ethnicity and CMV serostatus was compiled. Genome-wide SNP genotypes for about 65% of the 666 donors were used in a later genetic analysis, which treated that subset as a discovery cohort. Among the roughly 400 genotyped donors, 81% belonged to the genetic ancestry cluster associated with self-reported Caucasian donors. Every discovery cohort repertoire had been produced on one sequencing platform. An early release that covered fewer than 800 HLA-typed donors contained about 300 gigabases of sequencing data and 70 million to 100 million unique TCR sequences. Across around 400 genotyped donors of the cohort, an average of roughly 250,000 unique TCR beta nucleotide sequences per donor were sequenced, and roughly 20% of those sequences were non-productive. In an earlier analysis of roughly 540 of the donors, high-throughput TCR beta sequencing was used to judge whether each TCR beta V gene segment behaved as functional or pseudogenic. Typing coverage varied by locus: roughly 620-640 donors for A, B, C, DRB1 and DQB1; roughly 560 for DQA1; 600 to 610 for DPA1; about 450 for DPB1. Both class I and class II loci were covered by HLA typing, at four-digit resolution. The full study reports these points: Because counts were too low, 15 to 20 rarely observed V segments, including chromosome 9 orphons, were left out of the earlier analysis of over 550 of the donors. A later genetic analysis associated a missense DCLRE1C variant with V-gene and J-gene trimming of TCR beta chains, and an independent cohort replicated the association. Roughly uniform sequencing depth across donors was assumed in presence/absence analyses, although this assumption may not hold. In a later analysis, several top co-occurrence clusters were reported to appear linked to parvovirus B19, influenza, CMV and Epstein-Barr virus. In the study, 150 to 200 TCR beta chains were listed as associated with cytomegalovirus. A further reported finding was that TCR beta sequences accurately predicted the HLA-A and HLA-B alleles for most subjects in the first cohort. This cohort had only TCR beta chains sequenced, and the lack of alpha or paired-chain data limited which features could be detected. Linkage disequilibrium might explain the correlated functional status among segregating V segments, but an unknown experimental factor could not be ruled out. Most TCR sequences were seen in very few donors, while some public TCRs were found in many individuals. A later genetic analysis reported fewer N-insertions in productive TCRs among donors in an Asian-associated ancestry cluster than the roughly 620-donor mean. Because HLA typing was unavailable for some donors at each locus, only the typed subset was used in association tests. Because the 87-base-pair reads could not distinguish some IMGT-functional V segments, including TRBV6-2 and TRBV6-3, those segments were excluded. A later analysis found that most CMV-associated TCR beta chains appeared HLA-restricted, with HLA associations seemingly driven largely by CMV exposure. A cluster of highly shared sequence variants was judged likely to be a technical artifact of the sequencing pipeline. For the cohort, immune exposure information was limited to CMV serostatus. In a later analysis, HLA-associated TCR beta chains were found to be more clonally expanded and to have lower generation probabilities than equally common non-associated chains. The authors suggested that the approach could potentially be extended to other disease states and immunological phenotypes. Strong co-occurrence of HLA alleles, especially DR and DQ, made assigning TCR associations to individual alleles difficult. According to a later analysis, TCR association rates differed among HLA loci, with DRB1 alleles showing the most associated TCRs and HLA-C alleles showing the fewest. A later analysis associated 16,951 TCR beta sequences with specific HLA alleles at a false discovery rate of 0.05. Broadly in line with IMGT annotations, most TCR beta V segments showed up in productive rearrangements about 90% or about 30% of the time in an earlier analysis of approximately 640 of the donors. A few of the identified cytomegalovirus-associated TCR beta chains were confirmed in vitro to be specific for cytomegalovirus antigens. In both the original and validation cohorts, the classifier was reported to diagnose cytomegalovirus status with high specificity and sensitivity.

Trimming removed 5 bases from V and 9 bases from J, leaving 17 bases between the germline ends. The CDR3 has 14 amino acids, counting the end cysteine and phenylalanine. Left in the record is the CDR3 DNA by itself, 42 bases read in frame from the first base. The germline V gene (reference sequence) sets CDR1 to MNHEY and CDR2 to SMNVEV. This clone showed up just once. This receptor's antigen is unknown. Base quality data are lacking; no much larger clone is found one base away. The cohort was made up of several hundred healthy bone marrow donors. Cohort members were all nominally healthy when sampled, although unrecorded immune exposures were likely present. The donor was CMV seropositive and belonged to the group of 250 to 300 seropositive cohort members. Each donor provided a peripheral blood sample, and peripheral blood mononuclear cells were used for TCR beta sequencing. The Qiagen DNeasy Blood Extraction Kit was used to extract genomic DNA from the blood cell samples.

Library creation used the immunoSEQ multiplex PCR assay. A mixture of 60 forward primers for TCR Vbeta segments and 13 reverse primers for TCR Jbeta segments was used in the multiplex PCR. A multiplex PCR assay on genomic DNA amplified the CDR3 region of rearranged TCR beta genes. Amplified TCR beta libraries were sequenced as 87-base-pair reads on the Illumina HiSeq System. Per the original workflow: Across the 670 or so repertoires, a later analysis counted around 80 million unique TCR beta chains, approximately 10 million of which were shared by at least two donors. Raw reads were error-corrected and collapsed into unique sequences with a nearest-neighbor algorithm that merged closely related sequences to remove PCR and sequencing errors. CDR3 sequences were aligned to IMGT reference sequences to assign V, D and J gene segments. For a sequence to be retained, a match of at least six nucleotides to both a V gene segment and a J gene segment was required. A rearrangement was called productive if the CDR3 had no stop codons and remained in frame with V and J, and every other rearrangement was called non-productive. CDR3 was defined according to IMGT convention as the region running from the second conserved V-encoded cysteine to the conserved J-encoded phenylalanine. The earlier analysis of some 550 of the donors excluded any sequence lacking an unambiguous match to a single V gene segment. In an earlier analysis of approximately 590 of the donors, a V segment was called functional when productive rearrangements were above 56.7%, and segregating when the standard deviation between donors exceeded 5%. A statistical classification framework was built for diagnosing cytomegalovirus status from the catalog of TCR beta chain sequences. A later analysis assigned V and J genes by comparing TCR nucleotide sequences with IMGT/GENE-DB human TR gene sequences. A later analysis assigned CDR3 sequences and most-parsimonious VDJ recombination scenarios with the TCRdist pipeline. In a later analysis, each TCR beta chain was defined by its CDR3 amino acid sequence together with its V-gene family, and reads without a unique V-gene family were excluded. A later analysis removed 592 highly shared, low-generation-probability nucleotide sequences to deal with suspected cross-contamination and a sequencing artifact. In a later analysis, a clonal expansion index for each public chain was calculated from normalized within-repertoire ranks of inferred template counts. Generation probabilities in a later analysis came from a VDJ recombination model fitted to out-of-frame rearrangements, and those results were checked against IGoR. A later analysis scored TCR-TCR, TCR-HLA and TCR-CMV co-occurrence with hypergeometric tests, applying a repertoire-size bias correction to TCR pairs. False discovery rates were estimated in a later analysis by permuting HLA or CMV assignments 20 times. In a later analysis, co-occurring TCRs were grouped using DBSCAN, with TCRdist sequence similarity added in when clustering inside HLA-allele-positive subsets. Repertoires with fewer than 30,000 or more than 120,000 public chains, plus five repertoires with anomalous nucleotide sharing, were excluded from co-occurrence clustering. Held by TCRdb, this immuneACCESS table contains in-frame sequences only and omits some clones. Under half of the omission traces to an unresolved V gene where checked; the cause of the rest is unknown. The V and J calls and clone size are taken from that table; D and trimming were inferred from the DNA. The sample yields just under 95,000 clones; roughly 80% were counted once. The top ten clones comprise roughly 1.1% of the sample.

The rearrangement joined TRBV27 to TRBJ2-1; TRBD2 is perhaps the D gene, given 6 matching bases. Sequencing input: PBMCs. This sequence originates from a girl aged 2-10 years in good health and CMV-seropositive. In nucleotides, the sequence is TGTGCCAGCAGTGGCACCCTAGCGATGGGTGAGCAGTTCTTC. Its protein product is CASSGTLAMGEQFF.